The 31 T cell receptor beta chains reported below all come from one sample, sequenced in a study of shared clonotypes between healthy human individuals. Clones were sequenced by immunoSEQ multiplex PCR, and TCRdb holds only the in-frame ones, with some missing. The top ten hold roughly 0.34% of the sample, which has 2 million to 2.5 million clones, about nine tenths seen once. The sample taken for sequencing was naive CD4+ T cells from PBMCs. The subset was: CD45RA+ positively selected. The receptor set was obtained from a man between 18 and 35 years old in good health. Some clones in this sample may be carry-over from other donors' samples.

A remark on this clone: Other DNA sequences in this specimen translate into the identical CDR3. CDR3: CASSPETGTYEQYF. The CDR3 bases are TGTGCCAGCTCACCCGAGACAGGGACCTACGAGCAGTACTTC. The rearrangement links TRBV18 to TRBJ2-7, with 7 positions matching TRBD1. Germline V lookup: CDR1 KGHSH, CDR2 LQKENI. CDR3 length equals 14 residues. After removal of 3 bases from V and 2 bases from J, the junction contained 4 bases not matched to a gene.

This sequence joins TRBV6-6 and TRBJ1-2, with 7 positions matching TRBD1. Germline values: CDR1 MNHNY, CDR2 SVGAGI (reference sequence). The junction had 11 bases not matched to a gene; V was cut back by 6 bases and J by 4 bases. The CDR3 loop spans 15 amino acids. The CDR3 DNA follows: TGTGCCAGCAGCAGCCTTGGGACAGCTTCCTATGGCTACACCTTC. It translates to CASSSLGTASYGYTF.

CDR3 residues: CASSWTDMGGYTF. CDR3 DNA sequence: TGTGCCAGCAGTTGGACAGACATGGGTGGCTACACCTTC. J is TRBJ1-2 and V is TRBV6-5; weak D call: TRBD1 (6 bases). Germline assignment: CDR1 MNHEY and CDR2 SVGAGI. The V gene lost 4 bases and the J gene lost 7 bases, with 13 bases spanning the gap. This CDR3 region has 13 residues.

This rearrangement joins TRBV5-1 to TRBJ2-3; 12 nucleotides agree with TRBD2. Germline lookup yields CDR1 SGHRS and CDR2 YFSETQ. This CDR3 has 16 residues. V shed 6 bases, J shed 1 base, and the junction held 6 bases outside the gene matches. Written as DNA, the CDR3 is TGCGCCAGCACCCCACTAGCGGGAGGAGGCACAGATACGCAGTATTTT. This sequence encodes CASTPLAGGGTDTQYF.

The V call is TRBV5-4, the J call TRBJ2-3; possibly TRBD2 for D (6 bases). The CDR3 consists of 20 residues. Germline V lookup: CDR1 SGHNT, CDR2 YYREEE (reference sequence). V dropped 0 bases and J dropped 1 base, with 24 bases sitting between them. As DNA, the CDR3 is TGTGCCAGCAGCTTGGAGGACTGGGGGGAAGGAGCCCCTCGCACAGATACGCAGTATTTT. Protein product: CASSLEDWGEGAPRTDTQYF.

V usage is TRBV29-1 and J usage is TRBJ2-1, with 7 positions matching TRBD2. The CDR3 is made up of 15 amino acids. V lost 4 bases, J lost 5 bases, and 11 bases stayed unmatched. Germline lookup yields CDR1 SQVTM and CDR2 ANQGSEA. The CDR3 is CSVGSLLLADNEQFF. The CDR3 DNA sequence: TGCAGCGTTGGTTCCTTGCTGCTAGCGGACAATGAGCAGTTCTTC.

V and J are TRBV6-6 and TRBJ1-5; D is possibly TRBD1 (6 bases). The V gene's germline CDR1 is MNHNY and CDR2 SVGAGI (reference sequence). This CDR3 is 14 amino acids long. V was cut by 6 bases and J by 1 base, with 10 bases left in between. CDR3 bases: TGTGCCAGCAGACAGGGTTACAGCAATCAGCCCCAGCATTTT. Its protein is CASRQGYSNQPQHF.

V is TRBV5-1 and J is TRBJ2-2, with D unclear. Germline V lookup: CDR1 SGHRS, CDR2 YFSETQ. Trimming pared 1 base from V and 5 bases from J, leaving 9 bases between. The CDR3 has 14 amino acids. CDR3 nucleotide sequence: TGCGCCAGCAGCTTGTATCCTTTGACCGGGGAGCTGTTTTTT. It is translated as CASSLYPLTGELFF. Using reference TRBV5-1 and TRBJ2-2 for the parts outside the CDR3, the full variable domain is KAGVTQTPRYLIKTRGQQVTLSCSPISGHRSVSWYQQTPGQGLQFLFEYFSETQRNKGNFPGRFSGRQFSNSRSEMNVSTLELGDSALYLCASSLYPLTGELFFGEGSRLTVL.

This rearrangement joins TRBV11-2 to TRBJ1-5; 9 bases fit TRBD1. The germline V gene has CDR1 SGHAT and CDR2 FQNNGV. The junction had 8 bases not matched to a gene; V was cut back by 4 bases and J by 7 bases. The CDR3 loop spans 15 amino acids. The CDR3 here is CASSSGQGPGQPQHF. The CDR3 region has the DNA TGTGCCAGCAGCTCTGGACAGGGGCCGGGGCAGCCCCAGCATTTT.

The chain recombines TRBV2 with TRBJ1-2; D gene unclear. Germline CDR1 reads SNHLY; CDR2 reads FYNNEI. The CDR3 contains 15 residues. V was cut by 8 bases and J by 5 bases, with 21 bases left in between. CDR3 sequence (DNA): TGTGCCAGCTACTCGGTCGGAGAGGTCGGGTATGGCTACACCTTC. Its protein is CASYSVGEVGYGYTF. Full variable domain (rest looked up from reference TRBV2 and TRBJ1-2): EPEVTQTPSHQVTQMGQEVILRCVPISNHLYFYWYRQILGQKVEFLVSFYNNEISEKSEIFDDQFSVERPDGSNFTLKIRSTKLEDSAMYFCASYSVGEVGYGYTFGSGTRLTVV.

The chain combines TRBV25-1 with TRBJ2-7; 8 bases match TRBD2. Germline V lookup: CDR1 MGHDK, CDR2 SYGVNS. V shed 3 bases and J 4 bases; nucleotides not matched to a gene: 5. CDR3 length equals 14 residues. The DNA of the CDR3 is TGTGCCAGCAGTGACGGGAGGGGAGGGTACGAGCAGTACTTC. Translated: CASSDGRGGYEQYF.

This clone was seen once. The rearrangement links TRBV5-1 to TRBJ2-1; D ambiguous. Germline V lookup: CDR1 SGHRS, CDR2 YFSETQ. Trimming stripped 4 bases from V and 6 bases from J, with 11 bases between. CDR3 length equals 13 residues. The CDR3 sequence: CASSDGPINEQFF. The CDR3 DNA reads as TGCGCCAGCAGCGATGGACCAATCAATGAGCAGTTCTTC. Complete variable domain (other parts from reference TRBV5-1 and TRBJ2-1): KAGVTQTPRYLIKTRGQQVTLSCSPISGHRSVSWYQQTPGQGLQFLFEYFSETQRNKGNFPGRFSGRQFSNSRSEMNVSTLELGDSALYLCASSDGPINEQFFGPGTRLTVL.

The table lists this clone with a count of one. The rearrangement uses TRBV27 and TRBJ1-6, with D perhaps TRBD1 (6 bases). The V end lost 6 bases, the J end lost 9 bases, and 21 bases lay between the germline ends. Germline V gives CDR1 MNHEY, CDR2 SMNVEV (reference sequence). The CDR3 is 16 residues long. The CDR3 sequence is CASSQTRTALGSPLHF. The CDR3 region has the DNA TGTGCCAGCAGCCAGACCAGGACAGCCCTGGGTTCACCCCTCCACTTT.

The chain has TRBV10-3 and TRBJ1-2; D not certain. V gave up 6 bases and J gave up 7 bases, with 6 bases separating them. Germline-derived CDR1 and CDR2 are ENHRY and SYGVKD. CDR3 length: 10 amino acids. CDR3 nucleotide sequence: TGTGCCATCAGGGAAATTGGCTACACCTTC. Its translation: CAIREIGYTF.

The CDR3 here is CASIAGPHNYGYTF. The DNA of the CDR3 is TGTGCCAGCATTGCGGGGCCGCATAACTATGGCTACACCTTC. The rearrangement uses TRBV2 and TRBJ1-2, with D maybe TRBD1 (5 bases). The V end lost 7 bases, the J end lost 1 base, and 13 bases lay between the germline ends. Looked up from germline, CDR1 is SNHLY and CDR2 is FYNNEI. The CDR3 runs 14 residues.

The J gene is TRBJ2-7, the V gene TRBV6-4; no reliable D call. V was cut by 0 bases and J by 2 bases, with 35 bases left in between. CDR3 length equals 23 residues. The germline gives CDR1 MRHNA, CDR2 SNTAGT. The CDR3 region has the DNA TGTGCCAGCAGTGACTCGGCCGGCCTCCTTAACCTACGAGCTCAACTCCAGACCTACGAGCAGTACTTC. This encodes CASSDSAGLLNLRAQLQTYEQYF.

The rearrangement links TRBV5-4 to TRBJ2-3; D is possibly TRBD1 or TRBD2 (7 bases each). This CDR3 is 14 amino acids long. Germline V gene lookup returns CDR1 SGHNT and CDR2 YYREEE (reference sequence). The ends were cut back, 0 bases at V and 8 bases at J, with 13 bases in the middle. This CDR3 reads CASSLAVRGGTQYF. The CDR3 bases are TGTGCCAGCAGCTTGGCCGTCAGGGGGGGTACGCAGTATTTT.

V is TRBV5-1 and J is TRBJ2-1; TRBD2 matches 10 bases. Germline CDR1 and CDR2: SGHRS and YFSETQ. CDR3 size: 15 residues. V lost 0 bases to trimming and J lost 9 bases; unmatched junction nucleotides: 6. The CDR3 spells CASSLAMVAGGEQFF. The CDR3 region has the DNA TGCGCCAGCAGCTTGGCGATGGTAGCGGGAGGTGAGCAGTTCTTC.

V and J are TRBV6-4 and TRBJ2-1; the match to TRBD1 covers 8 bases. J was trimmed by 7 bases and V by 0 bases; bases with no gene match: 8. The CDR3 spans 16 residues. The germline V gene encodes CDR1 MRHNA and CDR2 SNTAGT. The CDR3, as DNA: TGTGCCAGCAGTGACTCCCCGACAGGGGATTGGAATGAGCAGTTCTTC. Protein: CASSDSPTGDWNEQFF.

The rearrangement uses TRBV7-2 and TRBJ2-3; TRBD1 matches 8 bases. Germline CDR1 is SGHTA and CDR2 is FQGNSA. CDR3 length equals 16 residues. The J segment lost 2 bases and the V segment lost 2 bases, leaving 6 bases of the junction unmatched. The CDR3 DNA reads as TGTGCCAGCAGCTTATTCAGGGGGCATAACACAGATACGCAGTATTTT. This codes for CASSLFRGHNTDTQYF.

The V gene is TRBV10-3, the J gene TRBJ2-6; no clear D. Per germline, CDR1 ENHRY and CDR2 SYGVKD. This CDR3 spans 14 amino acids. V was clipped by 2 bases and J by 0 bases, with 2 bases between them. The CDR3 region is CAISELSGANVLTF. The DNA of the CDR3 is TGTGCCATCAGTGAGCTCTCTGGGGCCAACGTCCTGACTTTC.

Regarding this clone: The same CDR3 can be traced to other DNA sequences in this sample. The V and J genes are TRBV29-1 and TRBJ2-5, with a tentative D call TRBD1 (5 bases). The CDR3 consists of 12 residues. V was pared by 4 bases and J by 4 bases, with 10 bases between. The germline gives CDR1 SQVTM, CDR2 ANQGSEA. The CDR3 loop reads CSVVGAPETQYF. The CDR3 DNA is TGCAGCGTTGTAGGGGCTCCAGAGACCCAGTACTTC.

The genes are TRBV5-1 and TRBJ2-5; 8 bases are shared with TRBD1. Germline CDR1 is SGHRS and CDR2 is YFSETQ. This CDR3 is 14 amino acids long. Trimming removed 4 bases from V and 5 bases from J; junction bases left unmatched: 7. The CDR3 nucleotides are TGCGCCAGCAGCGTGGGACAGGCCGTGGAGACCCAGTACTTC. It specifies CASSVGQAVETQYF.

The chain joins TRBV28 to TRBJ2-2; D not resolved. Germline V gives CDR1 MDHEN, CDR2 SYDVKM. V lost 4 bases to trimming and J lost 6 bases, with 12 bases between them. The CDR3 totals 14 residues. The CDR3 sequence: CASSSPATPGELFF. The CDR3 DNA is TGTGCCAGCAGTTCCCCCGCGACCCCCGGGGAGCTGTTTTTT.

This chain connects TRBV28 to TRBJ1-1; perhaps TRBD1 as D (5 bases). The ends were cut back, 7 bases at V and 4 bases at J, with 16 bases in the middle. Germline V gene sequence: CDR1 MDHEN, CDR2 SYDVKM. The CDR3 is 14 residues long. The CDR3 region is CASMGSNRITEAFF. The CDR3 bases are TGTGCCAGCATGGGTTCGAACAGGATCACTGAAGCTTTCTTT.

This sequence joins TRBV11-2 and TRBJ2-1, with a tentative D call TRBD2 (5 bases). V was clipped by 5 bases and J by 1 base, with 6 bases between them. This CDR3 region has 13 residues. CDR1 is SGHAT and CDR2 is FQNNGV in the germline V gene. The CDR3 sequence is CASSRGSYNEQFF. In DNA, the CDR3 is TGTGCCAGCAGCCGGGGATCCTACAATGAGCAGTTCTTC.

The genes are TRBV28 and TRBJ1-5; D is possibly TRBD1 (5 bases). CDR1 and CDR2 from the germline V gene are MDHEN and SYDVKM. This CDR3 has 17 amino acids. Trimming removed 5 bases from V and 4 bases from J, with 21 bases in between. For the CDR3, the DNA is TGTGCCAGCAGTGTACTCACCGGGACGGTTGAAAATCAGCCCCAGCATTTT. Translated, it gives CASSVLTGTVENQPQHF.

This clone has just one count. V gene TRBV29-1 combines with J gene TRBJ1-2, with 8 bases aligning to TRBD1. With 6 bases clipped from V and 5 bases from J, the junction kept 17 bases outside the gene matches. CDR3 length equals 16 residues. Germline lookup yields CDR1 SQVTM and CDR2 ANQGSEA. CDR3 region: CSVEPYGGRGLYGYTF. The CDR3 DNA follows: TGCAGCGTAGAACCCTACGGGGGCAGGGGGCTTTATGGCTACACCTTC.

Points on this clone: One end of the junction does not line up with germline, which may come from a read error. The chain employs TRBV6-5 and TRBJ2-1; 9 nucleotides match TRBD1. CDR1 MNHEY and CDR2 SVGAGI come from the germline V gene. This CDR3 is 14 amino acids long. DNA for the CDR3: TGTGCCAGCAGTGACTCGACAGGGGGTCGAGAGCAGTTCTTC. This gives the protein CASSDSTGGREQFF.

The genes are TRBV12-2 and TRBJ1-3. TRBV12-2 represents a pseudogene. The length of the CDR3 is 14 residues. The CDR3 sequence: CASRFENSGNTIYF. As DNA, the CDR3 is TGTGCAAGTCGCTTTGAAAATTCTGGAAACACCATATATTTT.

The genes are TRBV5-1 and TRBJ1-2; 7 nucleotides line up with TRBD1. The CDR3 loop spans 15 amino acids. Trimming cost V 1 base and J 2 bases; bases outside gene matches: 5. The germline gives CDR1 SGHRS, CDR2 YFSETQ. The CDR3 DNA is TGCGCCAGCAGCTTGACCGACAGGGACAACTATGGCTACACCTTC. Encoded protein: CASSLTDRDNYGYTF.